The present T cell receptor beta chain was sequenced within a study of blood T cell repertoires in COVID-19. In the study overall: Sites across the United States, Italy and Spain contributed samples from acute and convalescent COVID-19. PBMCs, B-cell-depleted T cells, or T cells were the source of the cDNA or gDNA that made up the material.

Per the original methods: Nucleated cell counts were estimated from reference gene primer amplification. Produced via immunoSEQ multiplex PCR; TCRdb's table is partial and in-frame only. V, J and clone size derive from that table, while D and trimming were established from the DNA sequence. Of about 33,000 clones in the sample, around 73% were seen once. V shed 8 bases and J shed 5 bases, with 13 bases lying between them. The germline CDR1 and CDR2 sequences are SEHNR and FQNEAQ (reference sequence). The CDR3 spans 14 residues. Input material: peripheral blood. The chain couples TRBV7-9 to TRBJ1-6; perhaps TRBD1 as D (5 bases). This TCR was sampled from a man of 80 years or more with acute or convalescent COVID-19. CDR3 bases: TGTGCCAGCCGGGGGGGGATTCATAATTCACCCCTCCACTTT. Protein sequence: CASRGGIHNSPLHF.